This TCR beta chain was captured in a study of cytomegalovirus exposure and HLA in healthy donors. General observations from the study: Later analysis reportedly placed an Asian-associated ancestry cluster below the approximately 650-donor mean in N-insertions.

Trimming took 5 bases from V and 1 from J; bases not matched to a gene: 7. Germline V gene lookup returns CDR1 PRHDT and CDR2 FYEKMQ (reference sequence). The CDR3 has 16 amino acids. Concerning this clone: What it binds is unknown.

While unrecorded immune exposures were likely, the donors were nominally healthy when sampled. The PCR had 60 Vbeta and 13 Jbeta primers. TCRdb's table, derived via immunoSEQ multiplex PCR, lists solely in-frame clones and lacks some. The data show some 130,000 clones, with over 60% seen just once and over 0.9% held by the top ten. Sequencing was performed on PBMCs. This receptor was identified in a human donor in good health. The rearrangement uses TRBV13 and TRBJ2-5, with 10 bases aligning to TRBD2. CDR3 coding DNA: TGTGCCAGCAGCCACCTAGCGGGGGAGGTCCAAGAGACCCAGTACTTC. Translating it yields CASSHLAGEVQETQYF.